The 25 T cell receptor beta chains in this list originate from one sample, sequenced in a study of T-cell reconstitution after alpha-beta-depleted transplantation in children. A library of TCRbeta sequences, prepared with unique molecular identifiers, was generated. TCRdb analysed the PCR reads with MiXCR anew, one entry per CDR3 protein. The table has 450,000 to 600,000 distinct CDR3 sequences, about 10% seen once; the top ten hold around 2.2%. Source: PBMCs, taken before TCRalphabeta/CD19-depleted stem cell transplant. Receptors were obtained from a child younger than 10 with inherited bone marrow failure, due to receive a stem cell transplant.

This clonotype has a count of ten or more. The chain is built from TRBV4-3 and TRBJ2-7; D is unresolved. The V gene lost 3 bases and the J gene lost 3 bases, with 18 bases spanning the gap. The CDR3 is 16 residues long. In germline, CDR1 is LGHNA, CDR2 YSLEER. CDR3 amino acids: CASSHAHTAPFYEQYF. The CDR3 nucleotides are TGCGCCAGCAGCCACGCACATACTGCCCCTTTCTACGAGCAGTACTTC.

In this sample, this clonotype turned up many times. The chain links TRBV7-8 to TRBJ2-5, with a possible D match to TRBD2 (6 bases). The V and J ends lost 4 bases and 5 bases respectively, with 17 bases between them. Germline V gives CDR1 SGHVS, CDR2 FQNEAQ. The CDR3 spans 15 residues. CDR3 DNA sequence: TGTGCCAGCAGCTGGCTGGGAGGATTCTCGGAGACCCAGTACTTC. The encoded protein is CASSWLGGFSETQYF.

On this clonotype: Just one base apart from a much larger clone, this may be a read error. CDR3 protein: CASSQDLVRIREAFF. For the CDR3, the DNA is TGTGCCAGCAGCCAAGATCTTGTCAGGATTCGGGAAGCTTTCTTT. V gene TRBV3-1 combines with J gene TRBJ1-1; no definite D call. Germline V gene sequence: CDR1 LGHDT, CDR2 YNNKEL (reference sequence). There are 15 residues in the CDR3. Between the trimmed V and J ends, which lost 0 bases and 8 bases, there was a span of 16 bases.

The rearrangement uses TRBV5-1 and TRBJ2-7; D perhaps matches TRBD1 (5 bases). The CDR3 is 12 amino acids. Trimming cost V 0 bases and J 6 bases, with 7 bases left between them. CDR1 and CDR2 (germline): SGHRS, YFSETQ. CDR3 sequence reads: CASSLDDSEQYF. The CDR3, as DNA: TGCGCCAGCAGCTTGGACGACAGCGAGCAGTACTTC.

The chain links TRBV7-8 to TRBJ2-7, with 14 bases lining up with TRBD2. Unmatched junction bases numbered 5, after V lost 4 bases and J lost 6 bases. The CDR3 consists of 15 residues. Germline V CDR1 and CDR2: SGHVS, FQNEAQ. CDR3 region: CASSSGLAGVGEQYF. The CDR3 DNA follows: TGTGCCAGCAGCTCGGGACTAGCGGGAGTTGGCGAGCAGTACTTC.

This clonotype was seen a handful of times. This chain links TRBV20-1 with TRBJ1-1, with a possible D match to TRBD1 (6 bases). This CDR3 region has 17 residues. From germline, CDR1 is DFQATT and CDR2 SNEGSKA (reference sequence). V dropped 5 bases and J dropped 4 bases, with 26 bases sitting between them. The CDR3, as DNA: TGCAGTGCTCGTATTGCGGGGGGGGCACCTTCCAGCACTGAAGCTTTCTTT. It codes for CSARIAGGAPSSTEAFF.

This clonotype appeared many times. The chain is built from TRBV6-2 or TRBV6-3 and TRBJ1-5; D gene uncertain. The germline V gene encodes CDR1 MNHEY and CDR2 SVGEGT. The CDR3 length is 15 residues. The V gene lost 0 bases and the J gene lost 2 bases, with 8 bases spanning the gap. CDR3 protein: CASSYSVARNQPQHF. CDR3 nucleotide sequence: TGTGCCAGCAGTTACTCTGTGGCGCGCAATCAGCCCCAGCATTTT.

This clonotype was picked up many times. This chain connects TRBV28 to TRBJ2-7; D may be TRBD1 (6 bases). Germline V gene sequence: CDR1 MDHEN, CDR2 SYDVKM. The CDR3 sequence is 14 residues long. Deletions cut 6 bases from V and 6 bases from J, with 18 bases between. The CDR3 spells CASRSGDRVLEQYF. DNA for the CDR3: TGTGCCAGCAGGTCAGGGGACCGCGTCCTCGAGCAGTACTTC.

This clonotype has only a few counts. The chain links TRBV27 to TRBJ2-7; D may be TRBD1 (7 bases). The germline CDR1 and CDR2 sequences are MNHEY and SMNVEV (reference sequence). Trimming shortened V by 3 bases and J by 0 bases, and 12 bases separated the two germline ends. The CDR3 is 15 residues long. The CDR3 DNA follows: TGTGCCAGCAGTTTCAGGGGGGTCCTCTCCTACGAGCAGTACTTC. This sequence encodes CASSFRGVLSYEQYF.

This CDR3 reads CASSATGIGNTIYF. The CDR3 bases are TGTGCCAGCAGTGCCACAGGGATAGGAAACACCATATATTTT. The genes are TRBV28 and TRBJ1-3; TRBD1 might be the D (6 bases). CDR3 length equals 14 residues. Germline CDR1 is MDHEN and CDR2 is SYDVKM. With 5 bases removed from V and 4 bases from J, the gap between germline ends came to 12 bases.

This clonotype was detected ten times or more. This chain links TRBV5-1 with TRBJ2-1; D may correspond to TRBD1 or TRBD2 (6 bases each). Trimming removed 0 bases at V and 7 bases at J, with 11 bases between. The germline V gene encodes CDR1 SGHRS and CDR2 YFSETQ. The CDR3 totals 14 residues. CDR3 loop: CASSLVTGRNEQFF. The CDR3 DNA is TGCGCCAGCAGCTTGGTAACAGGGAGGAATGAGCAGTTCTTC.

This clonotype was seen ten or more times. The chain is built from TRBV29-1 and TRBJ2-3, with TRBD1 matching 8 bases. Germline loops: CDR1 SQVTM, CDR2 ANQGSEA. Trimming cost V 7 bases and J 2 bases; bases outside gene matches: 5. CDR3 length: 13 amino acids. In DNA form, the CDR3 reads TGCAGCGGACAGGGGTCCAACACAGATACGCAGTATTTT. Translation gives CSGQGSNTDTQYF.

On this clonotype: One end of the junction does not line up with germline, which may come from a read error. CDR3: CAGSLSGVGHYNEQFF. The CDR3 region has the DNA TGCGCCGGCAGCCTTAGCGGGGTGGGGCACTACAATGAGCAGTTCTTC. The chain joins TRBV5-1 to TRBJ2-1; 8 bases map to TRBD2. Per germline, CDR1 SGHRS and CDR2 YFSETQ. This CDR3 has 16 amino acids.

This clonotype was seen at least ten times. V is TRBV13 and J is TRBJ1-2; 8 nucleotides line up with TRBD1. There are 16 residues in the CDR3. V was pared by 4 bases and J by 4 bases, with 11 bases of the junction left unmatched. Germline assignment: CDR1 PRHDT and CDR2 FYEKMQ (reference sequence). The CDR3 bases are TGTGCCAGCAGCTCCCACAGGACAGGGAGGGGCTATGGCTACACCTTC. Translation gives CASSSHRTGRGYGYTF.

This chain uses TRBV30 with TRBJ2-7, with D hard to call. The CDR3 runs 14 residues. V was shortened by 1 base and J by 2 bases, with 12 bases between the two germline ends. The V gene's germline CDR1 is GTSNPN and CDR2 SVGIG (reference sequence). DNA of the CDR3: TGTGCCTGGAGTGGAGGCGCGAACCCCTACGAGCAGTACTTC. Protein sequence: CAWSGGANPYEQYF.

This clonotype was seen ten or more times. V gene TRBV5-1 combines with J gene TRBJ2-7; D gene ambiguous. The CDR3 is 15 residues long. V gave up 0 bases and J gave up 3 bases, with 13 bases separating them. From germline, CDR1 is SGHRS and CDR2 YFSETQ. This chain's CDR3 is CASSLERAAFYEQYF. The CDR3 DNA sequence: TGCGCCAGCAGCTTGGAAAGGGCCGCCTTCTACGAGCAGTACTTC.

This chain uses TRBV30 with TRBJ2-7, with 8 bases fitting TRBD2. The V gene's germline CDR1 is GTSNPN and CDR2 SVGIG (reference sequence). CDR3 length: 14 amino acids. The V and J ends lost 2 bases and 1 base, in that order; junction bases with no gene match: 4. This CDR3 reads CAWSLGGGSYEQYF. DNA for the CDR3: TGTGCCTGGAGTCTCGGGGGGGGATCCTACGAGCAGTACTTC.

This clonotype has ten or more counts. CDR3 nucleotides: TGTGCCATCAGTGAAGGGGCTCCGGAGCCCCAGCATTTT. Translating gives CAISEGAPEPQHF. V gene TRBV10-3 combines with J gene TRBJ1-5, with D maybe TRBD1 (5 bases). Germline assignment: CDR1 ENHRY and CDR2 SYGVKD. There are 13 residues in the CDR3. Trimming removed 3 bases at V and 8 bases at J, with 11 bases between.

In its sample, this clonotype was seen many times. The CDR3 sequence: CASSLVLGPYNEQFF. Written as DNA, the CDR3 is TGTGCCAGCAGCTTAGTTCTGGGTCCTTACAATGAGCAGTTCTTC. V and J are TRBV7-9 and TRBJ2-1; no definite D call. This CDR3 has 15 residues. Trimming took off 1 base at V and 4 bases at J, with 11 bases between the two ends. Germline V gene data show CDR1 as SEHNR and CDR2 as FQNEAQ (reference sequence).

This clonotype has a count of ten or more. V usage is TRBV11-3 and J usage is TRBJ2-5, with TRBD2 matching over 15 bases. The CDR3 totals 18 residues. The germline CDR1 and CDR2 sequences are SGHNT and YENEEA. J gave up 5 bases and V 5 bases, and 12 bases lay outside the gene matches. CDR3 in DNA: TGTGCCAGCAGCCCAGGACTAGCGGGAGGGTCCAGTCGGGAGACCCAGTACTTC. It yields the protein CASSPGLAGGSSRETQYF.

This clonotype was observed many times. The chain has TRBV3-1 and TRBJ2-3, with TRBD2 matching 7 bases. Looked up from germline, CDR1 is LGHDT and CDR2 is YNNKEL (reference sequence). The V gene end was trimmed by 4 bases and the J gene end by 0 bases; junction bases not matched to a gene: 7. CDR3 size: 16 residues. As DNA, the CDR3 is TGTGCCAGCAGCCGCCGACTAGCAGAAAGCACAGATACGCAGTATTTT. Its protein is CASSRRLAESTDTQYF.

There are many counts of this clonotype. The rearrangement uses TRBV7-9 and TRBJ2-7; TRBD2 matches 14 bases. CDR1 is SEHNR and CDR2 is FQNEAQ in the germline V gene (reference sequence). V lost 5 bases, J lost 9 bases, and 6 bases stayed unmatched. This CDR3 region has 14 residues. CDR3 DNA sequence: TGTGCCAGCAGCGCGGGACTAGCGGGAGTAACGCAGTACTTC. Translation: CASSAGLAGVTQYF.

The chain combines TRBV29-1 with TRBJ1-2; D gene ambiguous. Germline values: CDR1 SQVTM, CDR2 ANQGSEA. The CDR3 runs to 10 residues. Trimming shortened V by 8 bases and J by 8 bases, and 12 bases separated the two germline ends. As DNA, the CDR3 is TGCAGCACGGACCCCCGGGGCTACACCTTC. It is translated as CSTDPRGYTF.

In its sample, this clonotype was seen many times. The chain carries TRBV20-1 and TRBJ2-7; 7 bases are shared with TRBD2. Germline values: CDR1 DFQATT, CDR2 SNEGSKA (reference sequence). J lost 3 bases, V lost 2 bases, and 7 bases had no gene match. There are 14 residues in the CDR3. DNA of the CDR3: TGCAGTGCTAGAATTGGGGGGGAGTACTACGAGCAGTACTTC. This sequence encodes CSARIGGEYYEQYF.

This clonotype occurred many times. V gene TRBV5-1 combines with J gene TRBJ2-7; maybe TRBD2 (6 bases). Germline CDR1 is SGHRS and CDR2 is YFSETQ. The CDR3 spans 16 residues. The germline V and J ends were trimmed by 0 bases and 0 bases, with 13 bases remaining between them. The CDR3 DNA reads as TGCGCCAGCAGCTTGGCCGCAGCGGGTCTCTCCTACGAGCAGTACTTC. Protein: CASSLAAAGLSYEQYF.